Listed below are T cell receptor beta chains from one sample, sequenced in a study of cytomegalovirus exposure and HLA in healthy donors. TCRdb's table, derived via immunoSEQ multiplex PCR, lists solely in-frame clones and lacks some. The sample comprises roughly 71,000 clones, around 73% of which are singletons, and around 3% rests with the top ten. Sequencing was performed on PBMCs. These receptors came from a girl aged 5 to 17 in good health and CMV-seropositive. CDR3s include the opening cysteine and the closing phenylalanine or tryptophan. Each record gives: D gene, J gene, V gene, clone size, CDR3 protein, CDR3 DNA. D genes are given only for firm matches. The listing skips clone size in some rows; elsewhere it reads once, few, many or a size class.

>.|TRBJ1-5|TRBV11-2|.
CASSLDRVNQPQHF
TGTGCCAGCAGCTTAGACCGTGTAAATCAGCCCCAGCATTTT
>TRBD2|TRBJ2-1|TRBV11-3|.
CASSPGTSGGAFYNEQFF
TGTGCCAGCAGCCCCGGGACTAGCGGGGGGGCGTTTTACAATGAGCAGTTCTTC
>.|TRBJ1-3|TRBV20-1|.
CSAREGNTIYF
TGCAGTGCACGGGAGGGAAACACCATATATTTT
>.|TRBJ2-5|TRBV7-6|.
CASGPWGVQETQYF
TGTGCCAGCGGGCCCTGGGGGGTCCAAGAGACCCAGTACTTC
>.|TRBJ1-6|TRBV5-1|.
CASSPGDTNNSPLHF
TGCGCCAGCAGCCCAGGGGACACCAATAATTCACCCCTCCACTTT
>.|TRBJ1-2|TRBV30|.
CAWMDKGAVARLGNYGYTF
TGTGCCTGGATGGATAAGGGAGCTGTTGCCCGACTTGGCAACTATGGCTACACCTTC
>.|TRBJ2-7|TRBV11-1|.
CASSLVTPSEQYF
TGTGCCAGCAGCTTAGTAACTCCCTCCGAGCAGTACTTC
>.|TRBJ2-7|TRBV7-2|.
CASSLKTAYEQYF
TGTGCCAGCAGCTTGAAGACAGCCTACGAGCAGTACTTC
>.|TRBJ2-3|TRBV29-1|.
CSVEGTAFTDTQYF
TGCAGCGTTGAAGGGACAGCTTTCACAGATACGCAGTATTTT
>.|TRBJ2-7|TRBV5-1|.
CASSLGAGPSEQYF
TGCGCCAGCAGCTTGGGAGCGGGCCCCTCCGAGCAGTACTTC
>.|TRBJ2-5|TRBV10-3|.
CAISESGEETQYF
TGTGCCATCAGTGAGTCGGGAGAAGAGACCCAGTACTTC
>.|TRBJ2-7|TRBV6-1|many
CASSEILYEQYF
TGTGCCAGCAGTGAAATCCTCTACGAGCAGTACTTC
>.|TRBJ2-2|TRBV10-3|.
CAISERGRGHNTGELFF
TGTGCCATCAGTGAGCGGGGCAGGGGCCACAACACCGGGGAGCTGTTTTTT
>TRBD2|TRBJ2-1|TRBV5-6|.
CASSPPGTTGSYNEQFF
TGTGCCAGCAGTCCCCCCGGGACTACAGGCAGCTACAATGAGCAGTTCTTC
>.|TRBJ2-2|TRBV13|.
CASSLSGELFF
TGTGCCAGCAGCTTGAGCGGGGAGCTGTTTTTT
>TRBD2|TRBJ2-1|TRBV2|.
CASSETGGPGNEQFF
TGTGCCAGCAGTGAAACGGGAGGGCCGGGCAATGAGCAGTTCTTC
>.|TRBJ2-7|TRBV2|.
CASNLDYASYEQYF
TGTGCCAGCAACTTGGACTACGCTTCCTACGAGCAGTACTTC
>TRBD1|TRBJ1-5|TRBV27|once
CASSLGTGIGPQHF
TGTGCCAGCAGTTTAGGGACAGGGATCGGCCCCCAGCATTTT
>.|TRBJ1-6|TRBV5-1|.
CASSLDGTRSSPLHF
TGCGCCAGCAGCCTCGATGGGACACGGTCCTCACCCCTCCACTTT
>.|TRBJ2-6|TRBV30|.
CASSGANVLTF
TGTGCCTCCAGTGGGGCCAACGTCCTGACTTTC
>.|TRBJ1-1|TRBV29-1|.
CSVDDILGEAFF
TGCAGCGTTGACGACATTCTGGGTGAAGCTTTCTTT
>.|TRBJ1-5|TRBV6-1|few
CASSELLADQPQHF
TGTGCCAGCAGTGAATTATTGGCGGATCAGCCCCAGCATTTT
>.|TRBJ1-4|TRBV10-1|.
CASSESGGNEKLFF
TGCGCCAGCAGTGAGTCCGGGGGGAATGAAAAACTGTTTTTT